What follows are 5 T cell receptor beta chains derived from one specimen sequenced in a study of T cells after yellow fever vaccination (dated by TCRdb to between 2019 and 2020). Library preparation used 5' RACE. Sequencing instrument: Illumina NovaSeq 6000. TCRdb reran the public reads through fastp at Q25 and MiXCR, keeping productive beta chains. Rows matching on CDR3 protein sequence are summarized as one entry with the most common DNA and genes. Here the sample has a few hundred thousand distinct CDR3 sequences; about 5.2% occur a single time. More than 3% of the sample is in the top ten clones. Taken with the paper, the label for treatment or condition translates to: live attenuated yellow fever vaccine strain. Sequences were derived from CD4+ T cells sorted from PBMCs, sampled on the day of the yellow fever booster vaccination. The source of these receptors is a man aged 18 to 35 who received the YFV17D yellow fever vaccine.

This clonotype was seen repeatedly, ten times or more. J is TRBJ1-2 and V is TRBV9; D remains unclear. The germline V gene has CDR1 SGDLS and CDR2 YYNGEE. The CDR3 consists of 14 residues. Trimming left V 4 bases short and J 3 bases short, with 13 bases between. The CDR3: CASSPGRVDYGYTF. CDR3 bases: TGTGCCAGCAGCCCCGGAAGGGTCGACTATGGCTACACCTTC.

The chain carries TRBV5-1 and TRBJ2-3, with D uncertain. CDR1 is SGHRS and CDR2 is YFSETQ in the germline V gene. The CDR3 spans 9 residues. V was pared by 6 bases and J by 4 bases, with 0 bases between. The CDR3 region has the DNA TGCGCCAGCACAGATACGCAGTATTTT. This codes for CASTDTQYF.

The J gene is TRBJ2-5, the V gene TRBV11-2, with TRBD1 matching 7 bases. V gave up 2 bases and J gave up 5 bases; unmatched junction bases: 8. CDR1 is SGHAT, CDR2 FQNNGV, per germline. The CDR3 length is 15 residues. Here the CDR3 reads CASSLRIGQVETQYF. The DNA of the CDR3 is TGTGCCAGCAGCTTAAGAATCGGACAGGTTGAGACCCAGTACTTC.

This clonotype turned up a few times. The J gene is TRBJ2-1, the V gene TRBV5-1; TRBD2 matches at 11 bases. The germline V gene encodes CDR1 SGHRS and CDR2 YFSETQ. This CDR3 spans 17 amino acids. Losses at the gene ends were 2 bases for V and 4 bases for J; bases not matched to a gene: 8. CDR3 region: CASSFGLAGGDYNEQFF. The CDR3 nucleotides are TGCGCCAGCAGCTTTGGGCTAGCGGGGGGCGATTACAATGAGCAGTTCTTC.

This clonotype was seen a few times. The V gene is TRBV5-1, the J gene TRBJ2-3; no clear D gene. V lost 0 bases and J 2 bases, leaving 7 bases between the germline ends. The CDR3 contains 14 residues. Looked up from germline, CDR1 is SGHRS and CDR2 is YFSETQ. The CDR3 reads CASSLGRPTDTQYF. The DNA for the CDR3 is TGCGCCAGCAGCTTGGGTCGGCCCACAGATACGCAGTATTTT.